Presented here are 26 T cell receptor beta chains from one specimen sequenced in a study of cytomegalovirus exposure and HLA in healthy donors. Primers included in the PCR were 60 Vbeta and 13 Jbeta primers. This table comes from immunoSEQ multiplex PCR, and its TCRdb copy is limited to in-frame clones, with some not included. The table shows about 110,000 clones, with 65% to 85% occurring only once. Sequenced material: PBMCs. The receptor set was obtained from a man aged 50 to 59 in good health and CMV-seronegative.

Here the CDR3 reads CASSNTGGDTEAFF. Here the CDR3 DNA reads TGCGCCAGCAGCAACACAGGGGGGGACACTGAAGCTTTCTTT. This chain joins TRBV5-1 and TRBJ1-1; 8 bases align to TRBD1. The CDR3 is 14 amino acids. From germline, CDR1 is SGHRS and CDR2 YFSETQ. Trimming removed 4 bases from V and 3 bases from J; junction bases left unmatched: 5.

This chain's CDR3 is CASSRTTGDGYTF. CDR3 bases: TGCGCCAGCAGCCGTACGACAGGGGACGGCTACACCTTC. The chain recombines TRBV4-3 with TRBJ1-2; 8 positions agree with TRBD1. The trim removed 4 bases at V and 8 bases at J, leaving 6 bases unmatched. This CDR3 region has 13 residues. Germline values: CDR1 LGHNA, CDR2 YSLEER.

This clone appeared a single time. The chain is built from TRBV7-2 and TRBJ1-4; weak D call: TRBD1 (6 bases). Trimming took 5 bases from V and 8 from J, leaving 12 bases between them. This CDR3 spans 13 amino acids. From germline, CDR1 is SGHTA and CDR2 FQGNSA. The CDR3 protein is CASSGTLGEKLFF. The CDR3 DNA follows: TGTGCCAGCAGCGGGACACTCGGGGAAAAACTGTTTTTT. Full variable domain (missing parts from reference TRBV7-2 and TRBJ1-4): GAGVSQSPSNKVTEKGKDVELRCDPISGHTALYWYRQSLGQGLEFLIYFQGNSAPDKSGLPSDRFSAERTGGSVSTLTIQRTQQEDSAVYLCASSGTLGEKLFFGSGTQLSVL.

On this clone itself: This sample includes further DNA sequences coding for the same CDR3. The chain employs TRBV28 and TRBJ1-2, with TRBD1 as a possible D gene (5 bases). Per germline, CDR1 MDHEN and CDR2 SYDVKM. V was pared by 5 bases and J by 2 bases, with 9 bases between. The CDR3 runs to 13 residues. CDR3 DNA: TGTGCCAGCAGTCCCCGGGGGAACTATGGCTACACCTTC. Translation gives CASSPRGNYGYTF.

The CDR3 sequence: CASSPPGAAGELFF. The CDR3 nucleotides are TGTGCCAGCAGTCCCCCTGGGGCGGCCGGGGAGCTGTTTTTT. V is TRBV13 and J is TRBJ2-2; the D gene is possibly TRBD1 (5 bases). Per germline, CDR1 PRHDT and CDR2 FYEKMQ (reference sequence). Trimming took off 6 bases at V and 6 bases at J, with 14 bases between the two ends. The CDR3 extends over 14 amino acids.

V gene TRBV9 combines with J gene TRBJ1-1, with TRBD1 as a possible D gene (6 bases). Germline lookup yields CDR1 SGDLS and CDR2 YYNGEE. V was cut by 0 bases and J by 1 base, with 13 bases left in between. The CDR3 is 16 amino acids. The chain's CDR3 is CASSVGVQGTNTEAFF. The CDR3 DNA sequence: TGTGCCAGCAGCGTAGGAGTTCAGGGGACGAACACTGAAGCTTTCTTT.

This clone was seen more than once but under ten times. This chain links TRBV4-1 with TRBJ2-7, with D possibly being TRBD1 (6 bases). The CDR3 contains 15 residues. CDR1 is MGHRA and CDR2 is YSYEKL in the germline V gene. Trimming took off 3 bases at V and 6 bases at J, with 18 bases between the two ends. DNA for the CDR3: TGCGCCAGCAGCCACGTATCAACAGGGTCGCGCGAGCAGTACTTC. Translation gives CASSHVSTGSREQYF.

V is TRBV6-1 and J is TRBJ2-3; 7 bases fit TRBD1. CDR3 size: 14 residues. Germline V gene lookup returns CDR1 MNHNS and CDR2 SASEGT. V lost 7 bases, J lost 6 bases, and 10 bases stayed unmatched. The CDR3 sequence: CASKGTETWDTQYF. The CDR3 region has the DNA TGTGCCAGCAAGGGGACAGAAACCTGGGATACGCAGTATTTT.

The rearrangement uses TRBV5-1 and TRBJ1-1, with TRBD1 identical over 7 bases. The ends lost 4 bases at V and 1 base at J; junction bases unmatched: 7. Germline values: CDR1 SGHRS, CDR2 YFSETQ. The CDR3 totals 15 residues. The CDR3 region is CASSLLGGQNTEAFF. The DNA of the CDR3 is TGCGCCAGCAGCCTTCTAGGGGGCCAGAACACTGAAGCTTTCTTT.

V and J are TRBV11-2 and TRBJ1-1; weak D call: TRBD1 (5 bases). Deletions cut 1 base from V and 7 bases from J, with 13 bases between. The V gene's germline CDR1 is SGHAT and CDR2 FQNNGV. CDR3 size: 14 residues. The CDR3 DNA is TGTGCCAGCAGCTTAGTCAGGGCCTTTGGTGAAGCTTTCTTT. Its protein product is CASSLVRAFGEAFF.

The chain uses TRBV19 and TRBJ2-5; a weak D match, TRBD1 (7 bases). The V end was cut by 11 bases, the J end by 1 base, with 23 bases between. The CDR3 has 16 residues. Germline CDR1 reads LNHDA; CDR2 reads SQIVND (reference sequence). CDR3 in amino acids: CASQRVAEGAQETQYF. The CDR3 bases are TGTGCCTCTCAGAGGGTAGCGGAGGGGGCCCAAGAGACCCAGTACTTC. The full variable domain, completed using reference TRBV19 and TRBJ2-5, is DGGITQSPKYLFRKEGQNVTLSCEQNLNHDAMYWYRQDPGQGLRLIYYSQIVNDFQKGDIAEGYSVSREKKESFPLTVTSAQKNPTAFYLCASQRVAEGAQETQYFGPGTRLLVL.

As regards this clone: At one end the junction does not follow the germline gene, possibly because of a read error. V and J are TRBV28 and TRBJ2-5, with D perhaps matching TRBD2 (6 bases). The germline V gene has CDR1 MDHEN and CDR2 SYDVKM. This CDR3 spans 16 amino acids. CDR3 residues: CASSPSGSGLKETRYF. The CDR3 nucleotides read TGTGCCAGCAGCCCCAGTGGGAGCGGGCTGAAAGAGACCCGGTACTTC.

V gene TRBV7-2 combines with J gene TRBJ2-5, with a tentative D call TRBD2 (5 bases). The CDR3 is made up of 13 amino acids. Germline CDR1 reads SGHTA; CDR2 reads FQGNSA. V lost 6 bases to trimming and J lost 0 bases, with 8 bases between them. CDR3 loop: CASSAGDQETQYF. The CDR3 DNA reads as TGTGCCAGCAGTGCCGGGGACCAAGAGACCCAGTACTTC.

The chain uses TRBV28 and TRBJ2-5; 8 bases are a match to TRBD1. This CDR3 region has 14 residues. From germline, CDR1 is MDHEN and CDR2 SYDVKM. V dropped 3 bases and J dropped 4; count of bases not matched to a gene: 4. This chain's CDR3 is CASSLAGGAETQYF. For the CDR3, the DNA is TGTGCCAGCAGTTTGGCAGGGGGCGCAGAGACCCAGTACTTC.

V and J are TRBV7-9 and TRBJ2-5, with TRBD1 as a possible D gene (6 bases). Germline values: CDR1 SEHNR, CDR2 FQNEAQ (reference sequence). Trimming removed 3 bases at V and 5 bases at J, with 7 bases between. The CDR3 runs to 12 residues. The DNA of the CDR3 is TGTGCCAGCAGCTTCGACAGGGAGACCCAGTACTTC. Translating gives CASSFDRETQYF.

J is TRBJ2-7 and V is TRBV28, with 11 bases matching TRBD2. Germline CDR1 MDHEN, CDR2 SYDVKM. CDR3 length: 16 residues. V lost 6 bases and J lost 3; bases outside the gene matches: 10. CDR3 sequence: CASSAASGGFLYEQYF. The CDR3 bases are TGTGCCAGCAGCGCTGCTAGCGGGGGGTTCCTCTACGAGCAGTACTTC.

This chain uses TRBV7-9 with TRBJ1-4, with 9 bases that match TRBD1. This CDR3 comprises 15 residues. Per germline, CDR1 SEHNR and CDR2 FQNEAQ (reference sequence). The junction had 2 bases not matched to a gene; V was cut back by 5 bases and J by 1 base. In DNA, the CDR3 is TGTGCCAGCAGCCGGACAGGGGTAACTAATGAAAAACTGTTTTTT. Translation: CASSRTGVTNEKLFF.

DNA for the CDR3: TGTGCCAGCAGTGACTTCCTAGCGGGCACAGATACGCAGTATTTT. This translates into CASSDFLAGTDTQYF. The chain combines TRBV2 with TRBJ2-3, with 7 bases fitting TRBD2. J lost 1 base, V lost 3 bases, and 4 bases had no gene match. Germline V gene data show CDR1 as SNHLY and CDR2 as FYNNEI. The CDR3 extends over 15 amino acids.

This chain uses TRBV6-5 with TRBJ1-5; D gene ambiguous. Trimming left V 0 bases short and J 6 bases short, with 6 bases between. The CDR3 extends over 13 amino acids. Germline CDR1 and CDR2: MNHEY and SVGAGI. The CDR3 nucleotides are TGTGCCAGCAGTTACTCGAGGGCTCAGCCCCAGCATTTT. It yields the protein CASSYSRAQPQHF.

This clone appeared once. This same CDR3 is encoded by further DNA sequences in the sample. J is TRBJ1-1 and V is TRBV7-2, with D hard to call. This CDR3 contains 12 residues. Trimming cost V 3 bases and J 11 bases, with 13 bases left between them. Germline V gene sequence: CDR1 SGHTA, CDR2 FQGNSA. The CDR3 is CASSFSTIEAFF. The CDR3 coding sequence is TGTGCCAGCAGCTTTTCTACGATCGAGGCTTTCTTT.

The genes are TRBV5-6 and TRBJ2-1, with 12 bases that match TRBD2. Germline CDR1 is SGHDT and CDR2 is YYEEEE. The CDR3 covers 15 residues. J was trimmed by 6 bases and V by 5 bases; bases with no gene match: 6. CDR3 protein: CASRLAGGPSNEQFF. CDR3 DNA sequence: TGTGCCAGCAGGCTAGCGGGAGGGCCGTCCAATGAGCAGTTCTTC.

V is TRBV5-1 and J is TRBJ1-5; TRBD1 matches at 7 bases. V trimming: 4 bases; J trimming: 3 bases; junction bases outside the gene matches: 7. The CDR3 extends over 15 amino acids. Per the germline V gene, CDR1 is SGHRS and CDR2 is YFSETQ. The CDR3 DNA follows: TGCGCCAGCAGCCTAGGGACAGAGAACAATCAGCCCCAGCATTTT. Protein sequence: CASSLGTENNQPQHF.

The gene calls are TRBV6-1 and TRBJ1-6, with D maybe TRBD1 (5 bases). CDR3 length: 15 residues. Trimming removed 6 bases from V and 0 bases from J, with 9 bases in between. Germline lookup yields CDR1 MNHNS and CDR2 SASEGT. Here the CDR3 DNA reads TGTGCCAGCAGACCCGACAGCTCCTATAATTCACCCCTCCACTTT. Translating it yields CASRPDSSYNSPLHF.

The V and J genes are TRBV19 and TRBJ1-1, with D maybe TRBD1 (6 bases). This CDR3 is built from 14 residues. The ends were cut back, 7 bases at V and 0 bases at J, with 12 bases in the middle. Per the germline V gene, CDR1 is LNHDA and CDR2 is SQIVND (reference sequence). Written as DNA, the CDR3 is TGTGCCAGTACCCGCTGGACAGTGAACACTGAAGCTTTCTTT. Protein product: CASTRWTVNTEAFF.

V is TRBV19 and J is TRBJ2-2, with TRBD2 matching 10 bases. V lost 4 bases to trimming and J lost 8 bases; unmatched junction nucleotides: 10. CDR1 and CDR2 from the germline V gene are LNHDA and SQIVND (reference sequence). The CDR3 runs to 16 residues. CDR3 nucleotide sequence: TGTGCCAGTAGTAGCCTCGGACTAGCGGTTGTTGGGGAGCTGTTTTTT. It translates to CASSSLGLAVVGELFF.

The genes are TRBV11-2 and TRBJ2-3, with 9 bases fitting TRBD2. The CDR3 extends over 17 amino acids. The ends lost 0 bases at V and 2 bases at J; junction bases unmatched: 6. Per germline, CDR1 SGHAT and CDR2 FQNNGV. CDR3 coding DNA: TGTGCCAGCAGCTTAGAGTCGGCGGGGGGGAACACAGATACGCAGTATTTT. Amino acid sequence: CASSLESAGGNTDTQYF.